This T cell receptor beta chain was captured in a study of shared clonotypes between healthy human individuals. Germline V gene data show CDR1 as MNHNY and CDR2 as SVGAGI (reference sequence). The junction had 8 bases not matched to a gene; V was cut back by 5 bases and J by 2 bases. This CDR3 is 15 amino acids long. Only in-frame clones appear in the TCRdb table, and some are missing; sequencing was by immunoSEQ multiplex PCR. The table lists millions of clones, around 90% of them singletons. Adults of Caucasian background living in Nashville, Tennessee made up all donors. From CD4+ cells came CD45RA+ naive and CD45RA-negative memory subsets.

This receptor was obtained from a man younger than 30 in good health. The sample taken for sequencing was naive CD4+ T cells sorted from blood. As to subset: CD45RA+ positively selected. The V call is TRBV6-6, the J call TRBJ1-2, with 7 bases fitting TRBD1. In DNA, the CDR3 is TGTGCCAGCAGTACAGAGACAGGGCGAAACTATGGCTACACCTTC. As protein: CASSTETGRNYGYTF.